Each of the 17 T cell receptor beta chains below was sequenced from the same sample in a study of cytomegalovirus exposure and HLA in healthy donors. Profiled with immunoSEQ multiplex PCR; TCRdb holds only in-frame clones, not every one. The table has some 59,000 clones, roughly 87% seen once. The source material was PBMCs. Receptor source: a woman in her late teens or twenties in good health and CMV-seronegative.

The chain employs TRBV15 and TRBJ2-7; 7 positions agree with TRBD1. This CDR3 comprises 14 residues. Germline assignment: CDR1 LNHNV and CDR2 YYDKDF (reference sequence). V lost 3 bases, J lost 7 bases, and 9 bases stayed unmatched. The CDR3 spells CATSRWDSSGEQYF. The DNA for the CDR3 is TGTGCCACCAGCAGGTGGGACAGTTCTGGGGAGCAGTACTTC.

The chain carries TRBV6-6 and TRBJ1-2, with TRBD1 as a possible D gene (6 bases). This CDR3 is built from 13 residues. CDR1 and CDR2 from the germline V gene are MNHNY and SVGAGI (reference sequence). V was clipped by 2 bases and J by 2 bases, with 6 bases between them. CDR3 in amino acids: CASSYQGNYGYTF. The CDR3 DNA follows: TGTGCCAGCAGTTACCAGGGGAACTATGGCTACACCTTC.

The gene calls are TRBV5-6 and TRBJ2-2; D possibly corresponds to TRBD1 (5 bases). The V and J ends lost 1 base and 5 bases respectively, with 12 bases between them. Germline assignment: CDR1 SGHDT and CDR2 YYEEEE. This CDR3 contains 15 residues. The CDR3 DNA reads as TGTGCCAGCAGCTTGTTGGCAGGGAAGACCGGGGAGCTGTTTTTT. Its translation: CASSLLAGKTGELFF. The complete variable domain, with remaining parts taken from reference TRBV5-6 and TRBJ2-2, reads DAGVTQSPTHLIKTRGQQVTLRCSPKSGHDTVSWYQQALGQGPQFIFQYYEEEERQRGNFPDRFSGHQFPNYSSELNVNALLLGDSALYLCASSLLAGKTGELFFGEGSRLTVL.

The rearrangement uses TRBV29-1 and TRBJ2-7, with a possible D match to TRBD1 (6 bases). V was shortened by 6 bases and J by 3 bases, with 9 bases between the two germline ends. CDR3 length: 11 amino acids. The V gene's germline CDR1 is SQVTM and CDR2 ANQGSEA. The CDR3 sequence: CSVRDNYEQYF. The CDR3 DNA reads TGCAGCGTCCGGGACAACTACGAGCAGTACTTC.

The chain links TRBV6-5 to TRBJ1-2; tentatively, D is TRBD1 (6 bases). The V end was cut by 0 bases, the J end by 6 bases, with 14 bases between. The germline gives CDR1 MNHEY, CDR2 SVGAGI. CDR3 length: 15 residues. CDR3 nucleotide sequence: TGTGCCAGCAGTTACTCGCAGGTCCACAGGGATGGCTACACCTTC. Encoded protein: CASSYSQVHRDGYTF.

This clone was detected a few times. This chain links TRBV7-2 with TRBJ2-2, with 11 bases that match TRBD1. The germline gives CDR1 SGHTA, CDR2 FQGNSA. The CDR3 runs 17 residues. V dropped 5 bases and J dropped 6; count of bases not matched to a gene: 11. CDR3 residues: CASSPGQGAYMAGELFF. In DNA, the CDR3 is TGTGCCAGCAGCCCAGGACAGGGGGCGTATATGGCCGGGGAGCTGTTTTTT.

This chain links TRBV29-1 with TRBJ2-5; TRBD2 might be the D (6 bases). Germline V gene data show CDR1 as SQVTM and CDR2 as ANQGSEA. CDR3 length equals 13 residues. V lost 4 bases and J lost 5, with 14 bases in between. The DNA for the CDR3 is TGCAGCGTTGTAGGAGGGCCTGGGGAGACCCAGTACTTC. Its protein product is CSVVGGPGETQYF.

This sequence joins TRBV19 and TRBJ2-3; D might be TRBD2 (6 bases). Trimming removed 5 bases from V and 0 bases from J, with 12 bases in between. The germline V gene encodes CDR1 LNHDA and CDR2 SQIVND (reference sequence). This CDR3 contains 15 residues. In DNA, the CDR3 is TGTGCCAGTAGTTTTCGCGGGACTAGCACAGATACGCAGTATTTT. This encodes CASSFRGTSTDTQYF.

This clone came up a few times. The rearrangement joins TRBV19 to TRBJ1-2, with 7 nucleotides matching TRBD1. The CDR3 consists of 15 residues. The V segment lost 6 bases and the J segment 5 bases; nucleotides outside the gene matches: 12. Germline CDR1 is LNHDA and CDR2 is SQIVND (reference sequence). In nucleotides, the CDR3 is TGTGCCAGTAGCCCAACCGGGACAGCAGTTTATGGCTACACCTTC. It is translated as CASSPTGTAVYGYTF.

The chain couples TRBV10-1 to TRBJ1-4; 9 bases map to TRBD1. This CDR3 region has 14 residues. Germline V gene data show CDR1 as WNHNN and CDR2 as SYGVQD (reference sequence). The V and J ends lost 5 bases and 4 bases, in that order; junction bases with no gene match: 2. CDR3 sequence: CASSSGQGNEKLFF. Here the CDR3 DNA reads TGCGCCAGCAGTTCGGGACAGGGTAATGAAAAACTGTTTTTT.

The chain couples TRBV9 to TRBJ2-1; possible D gene TRBD1, 6 bases. The CDR3 consists of 18 residues. Trimming pared 4 bases from V and 3 bases from J, leaving 23 bases between. Germline CDR1 is SGDLS and CDR2 is YYNGEE. DNA for the CDR3: TGTGCCAGCAGCCTACGGACAGAACCCAAAGAATTCTACAATGAGCAGTTCTTC. It yields the protein CASSLRTEPKEFYNEQFF.

The CDR3 bases are TGTGCCAGTAGTTCACGGGGGGGTAGCACAGATACGCAGTATTTT. It encodes CASSSRGGSTDTQYF. The chain uses TRBV19 and TRBJ2-3, with 8 bases fitting TRBD2. Germline CDR1 reads LNHDA; CDR2 reads SQIVND (reference sequence). V was clipped by 5 bases and J by 0 bases; unmatched bases: 4. The CDR3 sequence is 15 residues long.

J is TRBJ2-2 and V is TRBV9; possible D gene TRBD2, 6 bases. The germline V gene encodes CDR1 SGDLS and CDR2 YYNGEE. The CDR3 is 21 residues long. Trimming removed 1 base at V and 4 bases at J, with 29 bases between. The CDR3 is CASSVSLPPRASGRPTGELFF. CDR3 coding DNA: TGTGCCAGCAGCGTATCCCTGCCGCCTCGAGCAAGCGGGCGCCCCACCGGGGAGCTGTTTTTT.

The V call is TRBV7-3, the J call TRBJ2-5; D unclear. V was clipped by 5 bases and J by 1 base, with 5 bases between them. The length of the CDR3 is 12 residues. The germline gives CDR1 SGHTA, CDR2 FQGTGA. This CDR3 is CASSPRQETQYF. The DNA for the CDR3 is TGTGCCAGCAGCCCCCGCCAAGAGACCCAGTACTTC.

There are a few counts of this clone. The J gene is TRBJ2-7, the V gene TRBV25-1; TRBD1 aligns across 8 bases. From germline, CDR1 is MGHDK and CDR2 SYGVNS. This CDR3 is 13 amino acids long. V lost 5 bases, J lost 6 bases, and 6 bases stayed unmatched. The CDR3 nucleotides are TGTGCCAGCAGTTCCGGGACAGGTTCCGAGCAGTACTTC. Translating it yields CASSSGTGSEQYF.

This clone was counted a single time. The V call is TRBV2, the J call TRBJ2-3, with 9 bases matching TRBD2. Germline assignment: CDR1 SNHLY and CDR2 FYNNEI. V shed 6 bases, J shed 5 bases, and the junction held 12 bases outside the gene matches. The CDR3 runs 16 residues. The CDR3 DNA reads TGTGCCAGCAGCGAGAGTAGCGGGGGTCACCGAGATACGCAGTATTTT. Residues: CASSESSGGHRDTQYF.

A single count supports this clone. This CDR3 is CAWSVGLAGETDTQYF. CDR3 DNA sequence: TGTGCCTGGAGTGTAGGATTAGCGGGGGAGACAGATACGCAGTATTTT. The chain employs TRBV30 and TRBJ2-3; 9 nucleotides line up with TRBD2. Unmatched junction bases numbered 7, after V lost 0 bases and J lost 3 bases. Germline lookup yields CDR1 GTSNPN and CDR2 SVGIG (reference sequence). This CDR3 region has 16 residues.